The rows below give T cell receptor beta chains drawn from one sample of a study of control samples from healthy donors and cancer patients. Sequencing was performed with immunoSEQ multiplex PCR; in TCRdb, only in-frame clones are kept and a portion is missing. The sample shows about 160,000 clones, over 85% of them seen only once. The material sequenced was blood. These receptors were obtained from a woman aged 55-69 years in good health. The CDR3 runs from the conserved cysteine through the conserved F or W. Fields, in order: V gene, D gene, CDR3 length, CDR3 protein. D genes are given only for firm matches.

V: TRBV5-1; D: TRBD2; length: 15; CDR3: CASSANSGGYNEQFF
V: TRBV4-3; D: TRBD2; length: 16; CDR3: CASSQDKRGGFHEQYF
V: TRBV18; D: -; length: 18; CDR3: CASSPEIRARGRNYGYTF
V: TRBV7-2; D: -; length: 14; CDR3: CASSLEARLSGYTF
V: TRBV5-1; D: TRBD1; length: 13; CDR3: CASSQGQGAEAFF
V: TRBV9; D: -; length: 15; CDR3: CASSVAITSTDTQYF
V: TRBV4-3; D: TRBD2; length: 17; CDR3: CASSQEWSGGSHHEQFF
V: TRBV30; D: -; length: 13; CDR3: CAWSVQGDSPLHF
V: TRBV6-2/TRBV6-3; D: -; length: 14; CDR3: CASSRQIVNTEAFF
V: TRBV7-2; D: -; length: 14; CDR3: CASSFNRDQETQYF
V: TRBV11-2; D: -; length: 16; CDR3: CASSLEQGAYNSPLHF
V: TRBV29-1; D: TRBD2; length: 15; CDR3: CSAGAGGVSTDTQYF
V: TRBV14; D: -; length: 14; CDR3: CASSQINRAVKLFF
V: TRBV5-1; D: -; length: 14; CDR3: CASSLGAGKYEQYF
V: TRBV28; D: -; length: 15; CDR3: CASISQSGWNQPQHF
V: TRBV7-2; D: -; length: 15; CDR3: CASSLLGTKNTEAFF
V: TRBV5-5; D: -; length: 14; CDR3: CASSFGGSNQPQHF
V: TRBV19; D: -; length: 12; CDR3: CASSIRGDEQFF
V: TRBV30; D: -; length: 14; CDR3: CAWGIGGVNYGYTF
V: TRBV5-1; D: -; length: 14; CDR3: CASSLELWGEPQHF
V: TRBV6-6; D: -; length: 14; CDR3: CASRPDSLTYEQYF
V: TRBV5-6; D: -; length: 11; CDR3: CASSQSYEQYF
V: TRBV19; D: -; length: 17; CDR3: CASSIFFRGLGSDTQYF
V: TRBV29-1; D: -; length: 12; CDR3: CSARNSFTEAFF
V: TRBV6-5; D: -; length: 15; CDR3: CASSLFGVSGGELFF
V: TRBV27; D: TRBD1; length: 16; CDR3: CASSPTRDSYNQPQHF